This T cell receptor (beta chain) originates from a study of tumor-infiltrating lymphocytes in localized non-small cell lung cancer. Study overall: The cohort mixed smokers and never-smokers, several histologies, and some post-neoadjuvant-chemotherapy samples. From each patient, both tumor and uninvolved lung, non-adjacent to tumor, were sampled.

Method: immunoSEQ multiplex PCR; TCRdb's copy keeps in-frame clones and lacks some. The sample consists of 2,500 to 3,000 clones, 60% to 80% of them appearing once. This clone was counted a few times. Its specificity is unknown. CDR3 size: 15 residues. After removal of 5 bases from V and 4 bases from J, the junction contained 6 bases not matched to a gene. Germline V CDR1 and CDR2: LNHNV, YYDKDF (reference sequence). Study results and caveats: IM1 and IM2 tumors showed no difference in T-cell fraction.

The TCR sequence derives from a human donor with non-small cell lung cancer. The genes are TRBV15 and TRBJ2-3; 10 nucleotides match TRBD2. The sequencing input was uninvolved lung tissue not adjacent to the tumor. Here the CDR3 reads CATSFGLAASDTQYF. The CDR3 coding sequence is TGTGCCACCAGCTTCGGACTAGCGGCTTCAGATACGCAGTATTTT. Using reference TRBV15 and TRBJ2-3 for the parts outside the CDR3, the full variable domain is DAMVIQNPRYQVTQFGKPVTLSCSQTLNHNVMYWYQQKSSQAPKLLFHYYDKDFNNEADTPDNFQSRRPNTSFCFLDIRSPGLGDTAMYLCATSFGLAASDTQYFGPGTRLTVL.